The next 7 T cell receptor beta chains were all read from a single sample in a study of CD8+CD57+ T cells in acquired aplastic anemia. Before being chosen for sequencing, patients had shown CD8+CD57+ cell expansion by flow cytometry. Profiles of TCR beta VDJ and CDR3 were generated from a genomic DNA template. One entry per CDR3 protein, called by TCRdb with MiXCR from the reads. The table has 250,000 or so distinct CDR3 sequences, around half seen once. The sequenced sample was sorted CD4+, CD8+, or CD8+CD57+ T cells (not recorded which) from PBMCs. Source of these receptors: a human donor with aplastic anemia.

The chain carries TRBV15 and TRBJ2-3; perhaps TRBD1 as D (6 bases). CDR1 is LNHNV, CDR2 YYDKDF, per germline (reference sequence). Between the trimmed V and J ends, which lost 0 bases and 2 bases, there was a span of 12 bases. The CDR3 contains 16 residues. The CDR3 nucleotides are TGTGCCACCAGCAGAGATCTAAGACAGGTCACAGATACGCAGTATTTT. Translated: CATSRDLRQVTDTQYF. The variable domain in full, with the rest retrieved from reference TRBV15 and TRBJ2-3, is DAMVIQNPRYQVTQFGKPVTLSCSQTLNHNVMYWYQQKSSQAPKLLFHYYDKDFNNEADTPDNFQSRRPNTSFCFLDIRSPGLGDTAMYLCATSRDLRQVTDTQYFGPGTRLTVL.

The rearrangement uses TRBV29-1 and TRBJ2-3; 7 positions match TRBD2. Germline V gene lookup returns CDR1 SQVTM and CDR2 ANQGSEA. This CDR3 has 12 residues. The trim removed 7 bases at V and 4 bases at J, leaving 5 bases unmatched. CDR3 sequence (DNA): TGCAGCGCCTCGGGAGGCTCAGATACGCAGTATTTT. This translates into CSASGGSDTQYF.

The chain employs TRBV29-1 and TRBJ2-5, with TRBD1 matching over 9 bases. V dropped 4 bases and J dropped 5; count of bases not matched to a gene: 5. Germline CDR1 and CDR2: SQVTM and ANQGSEA. The CDR3 loop spans 13 amino acids. This CDR3 reads CSVADRGGETQYF. The CDR3 region has the DNA TGCAGCGTTGCGGACAGGGGTGGCGAGACCCAGTACTTC.

Concerning this clonotype itself: This may arise from a read error, as a much more abundant clone is one base away. V and J are TRBV9 and TRBJ2-7; D tentatively reads TRBD1 or TRBD2 (5 bases each). V lost 4 bases to trimming and J lost 3 bases, with 20 bases between them. CDR3 length: 16 residues. Germline CDR1 SGDLS, CDR2 YYNGEE. CDR3 in DNA: TGTGCCAGCAGCCCCGTTACGGGACGGAAAATCTACGAGCAGTACTTC. Translated: CASSPVTGRKIYEQYF.

Regarding this clonotype: The conserved closing phenylalanine or tryptophan is absent in this CDR3, likely reflecting a read error. The chain employs TRBV13 and TRBJ1-6; 9 bases are a match to TRBD1. The germline V gene encodes CDR1 PRHDT and CDR2 FYEKMQ (reference sequence). The V and J ends lost 5 bases and 10 bases, in that order; junction bases with no gene match: 9. The CDR3 length is 15 residues. The CDR3 spells CASSQAGTGLSPLHC. In nucleotides, the CDR3 is TGTGCCAGCAGCCAGGCCGGGACAGGGCTGTCACCCCTCCACTGT.

This chain joins TRBV25-1 and TRBJ2-3; D is possibly TRBD2 (5 bases). The V end lost 5 bases, the J end lost 6 bases, and 12 bases lay between the germline ends. CDR3 length equals 13 residues. From germline, CDR1 is MGHDK and CDR2 SYGVNS. The CDR3 sequence is CASSPRVGDTQYF. DNA of the CDR3: TGTGCCAGCAGTCCGCGGGTGGGGGATACGCAGTATTTT.

This clonotype was seen only once. The CDR3 nucleotides are TGTGCCAGCAGCTTAGATCCTGGGGTTGGCTACACCTTC. Protein sequence: CASSLDPGVGYTF. The chain combines TRBV7-2 with TRBJ1-2; D gene unclear. Germline V lookup: CDR1 SGHTA, CDR2 FQGNSA. V was cut by 1 base and J by 7 bases, with 10 bases left in between. The CDR3 extends over 13 amino acids. The full variable domain, rest sourced from reference TRBV7-2 and TRBJ1-2, is GAGVSQSPSNKVTEKGKDVELRCDPISGHTALYWYRQSLGQGLEFLIYFQGNSAPDKSGLPSDRFSAERTGGSVSTLTIQRTQQEDSAVYLCASSLDPGVGYTFGSGTRLTVV.